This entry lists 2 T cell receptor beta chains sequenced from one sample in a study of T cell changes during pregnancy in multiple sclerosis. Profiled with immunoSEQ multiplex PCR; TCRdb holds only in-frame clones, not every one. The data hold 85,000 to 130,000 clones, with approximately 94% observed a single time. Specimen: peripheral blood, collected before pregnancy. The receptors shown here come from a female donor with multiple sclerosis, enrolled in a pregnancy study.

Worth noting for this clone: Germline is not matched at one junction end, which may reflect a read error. The CDR3 bases are TGTGCCACCAGGGACAGGGGGCTTGAACAACTGTTTTTT. This sequence encodes CATRDRGLEQLFF. V usage is TRBV15 and J usage is TRBJ1-4, with 11 bases identical to TRBD1. CDR1 is LNHNV and CDR2 is YYDKDF in the germline V gene (reference sequence). The CDR3 runs 13 residues.

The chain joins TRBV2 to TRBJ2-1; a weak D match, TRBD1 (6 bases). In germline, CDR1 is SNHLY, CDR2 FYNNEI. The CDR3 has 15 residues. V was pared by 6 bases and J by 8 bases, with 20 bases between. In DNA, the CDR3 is TGTGCCAGCAGAGAGACAGACCCCAAGGGGGATGAGCAGTTCTTC. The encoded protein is CASRETDPKGDEQFF.